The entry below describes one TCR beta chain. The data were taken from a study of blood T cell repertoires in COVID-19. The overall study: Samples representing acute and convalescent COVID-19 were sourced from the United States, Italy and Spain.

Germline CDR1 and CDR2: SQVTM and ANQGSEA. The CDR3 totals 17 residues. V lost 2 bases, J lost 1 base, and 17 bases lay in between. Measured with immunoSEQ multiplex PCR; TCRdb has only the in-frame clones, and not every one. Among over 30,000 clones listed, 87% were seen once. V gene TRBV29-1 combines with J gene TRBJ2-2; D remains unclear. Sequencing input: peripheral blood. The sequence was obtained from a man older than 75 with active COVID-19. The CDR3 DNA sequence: TGCAGCGTTGAATTGAGATCAAAAGCATTGAACACCGGGGAGCTGTTTTTT. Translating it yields CSVELRSKALNTGELFF.